This entry concerns a single TCR beta chain. Its antigen is still unknown. Base qualities are missing; no much larger clone stands one base away. Receptors were amplified or captured by 5' RACE. Instrument used: Illumina HiSeq 2000. Template switching introduced a universal primer binding site; the final cDNA contained a unique molecular identifier, enabling accurate counting of TCR cDNA molecules. Specific primers in the conserved constant-segment region were used to synthesize first-strand cDNA for the TCR alpha and beta chains. To control for contamination, every cDNA library carried two barcodes: a SMART-Mk sample barcode plus Illumina barcodes. TruSeq adapter sequences along with Illumina sample barcodes were introduced in two successive PCR steps. The TCR alpha and beta cDNA libraries were sequenced on the Illumina HiSeq platform using custom primers. In the source study's methods: Unique molecular identifiers were extracted from raw reads with MiGEC, and CDR3 positions were determined with MiXCR. For each individual, recombination models were inferred using an EM algorithm with the repgenHMM and IGoR tools. The analysis of shared clonotypes was done with the tcR package in R, with sharing normalized by the product of cloneset sizes. To study raw recombination without the effects of thymic and clonal selection, out-of-frame nonproductive sequences were analyzed. TCRdb took the public reads, trimmed them with fastp at Q25, ran MiXCR for clone calling and kept in-frame beta chains. Every CDR3 protein is listed once, alongside the most common genes and DNA of its rows. These V and J calls are TCRdb output, not the study's own analysis. For this sample there are 450,000 to 500,000 distinct CDR3 sequences; 13% to 15% appear just once. More than 0.8% of the sample goes to the ten largest clones.

All donors were healthy Caucasians. Three pairs of female monozygotic twins, all aged about 18 to 29 years, were included in the twin cohort. Positive isolation kits from Invitrogen were used to isolate the CD4+ and CD8+ T cell populations. The record originates from a study of identical twins listed by TCRdb under 2016. Study-level background: TCR alpha and beta repertoires from monozygotic twins, unrelated adults of various ages and cord blood were deep-sequenced to test whether fetal clonotypes persist. To rule out contamination, replicate twin experiments were performed at different times with different library preparation protocols. Overall study outcomes, separate from this receptor: Abundant cord blood beta clonotypes had fewer insertions, young adult naive repertoires showed a similar but weaker trend, and memory repertoires showed no such trend. Because the same donors could not be followed over many years, the conclusions relied on cross-sectional statistical analysis. In monozygotic twins, recombination models systematically underestimated out-of-frame TCR alpha sharing, but the models matched the sharing seen between unrelated individuals. Excess twin sharing in beta out-of-frame sequences was weaker because fewer shared sequences lowered the signal-to-noise ratio. Compared with coincidental sharing between unrelated individuals, out-of-frame TCR alpha sequences shared between twins showed an excess of sequences with low generation probability. Zero-insertion analyses could be partly confounded by invariant T cells such as MAIT and iNKT, though diverse VJ usage argued against such confounding for most clonotypes.

Trimming takes 6 bases off V and 3 bases off J; junction bases not matched to a gene: 6. The CDR3 numbers 15 residues from cysteine through phenylalanine. Only the CDR3 DNA is retained, 45 bases long and in frame from the first base. CDR1 SQVTM and CDR2 ANQGSEA were looked up in the germline V gene. These same records also appear under a second study, on yellow fever vaccine responses in identical twins. The second study, in turn, reports: According to the authors, the vaccine-induced T cell response in identical twins seemed to be partly convergent and partly specific to each individual. The study precisely tracked vaccine-responding T cell clones in identical twins.

The chain links TRBV29-1 with TRBJ2-1, with 12 junctional bases fitting TRBD2. Source material: CD4+ T cells sorted from blood. The clonotype originates from a woman in her late teens or twenties in good health. The DNA reads as follows: TGCAGCGTCCAAGGACTAGCGGGGCTCTACAATGAGCAGTTCTTC. Its translation is CSVQGLAGLYNEQFF.